These 28 T cell receptor beta chains originate from one sample sequenced in a study of shared clonotypes between healthy human individuals. Generated by immunoSEQ multiplex PCR, the TCRdb table keeps only in-frame clones and is missing some. The data hold hundreds of thousands of clones, with roughly 96% observed a single time. Naivety among CD8 cells was defined by CD45RO negativity and positive CCR7 selection, thereby excluding terminally differentiated effector memory CD45RA+ cells. The specimen was naive CD8+ T cells sorted from blood. These TCRs come from a woman in her twenties or thirties in good health.

The rearrangement links TRBV27 to TRBJ2-1, with D perhaps assigned TRBD1 or TRBD2 (5 bases each). V was pared by 2 bases and J by 8 bases, with 13 bases between. Germline CDR1 reads MNHEY; CDR2 reads SMNVEV (reference sequence). The CDR3 covers 14 residues. In nucleotides, the CDR3 is TGTGCCAGCAGTTTAGGGACCCCCATGCATGAGCAGTTCTTC. It codes for CASSLGTPMHEQFF.

The chain joins TRBV19 to TRBJ2-3, with D possibly TRBD1 on 5 matching bases. The germline gives CDR1 LNHDA, CDR2 SQIVND (reference sequence). The CDR3 has 14 amino acids. The ends were cut back, 6 bases at V and 0 bases at J, with 10 bases in the middle. The CDR3 here is CASSREPSTDTQYF. Here the CDR3 DNA reads TGTGCCAGTAGCAGGGAACCTAGCACAGATACGCAGTATTTT.

This clone has only one observation. The chain is built from TRBV6-6 and TRBJ1-4; 8 nucleotides line up with TRBD1. The CDR3 spans 16 residues. CDR1 is MNHNY and CDR2 is SVGAGI in the germline V gene (reference sequence). J lost 4 bases, V lost 5 bases, and 9 bases had no gene match. The CDR3 DNA sequence: TGTGCCAGCAGTCGGACAGGGAAAGGGGGTAATGAAAAACTGTTTTTT. Translated, it gives CASSRTGKGGNEKLFF.

This clone appeared once. The chain links TRBV9 to TRBJ1-2; D not resolved. V lost 0 bases, J lost 0 bases, and 9 bases lay in between. Germline CDR1 is SGDLS and CDR2 is YYNGEE. The CDR3 runs 15 residues. CDR3 coding DNA: TGTGCCAGCAGCGTAGGATCGCGGACTAACTATGGCTACACCTTC. Translated, it gives CASSVGSRTNYGYTF. The variable domain in full, completed from reference TRBV9 and TRBJ1-2, reads DSGVTQTPKHLITATGQRVTLRCSPRSGDLSVYWYQQSLDQGLQFLIQYYNGEERAKGNILERFSAQQFPDLHSELNLSSLELGDSALYFCASSVGSRTNYGYTFGSGTRLTVV.

The chain links TRBV28 to TRBJ2-1; TRBD2 aligns across 7 bases. CDR1 and CDR2 (germline): MDHEN, SYDVKM. The CDR3 has 16 residues. Germline trimming cut 3 bases from V and 4 bases from J; bases unmatched to any gene: 9. CDR3 DNA sequence: TGTGCCAGCAGTTTTGGGCTAGCGGACCGATACAATGAGCAGTTCTTC. Amino acid sequence: CASSFGLADRYNEQFF.

This chain connects TRBV19 to TRBJ1-2; D remains unclear. Looked up from germline, CDR1 is LNHDA and CDR2 is SQIVND (reference sequence). The germline V and J ends were trimmed by 7 bases and 4 bases, with 7 bases remaining between them. The CDR3 runs to 11 residues. The CDR3 bases are TGTGCCAGTACCTTCGGCTATGGCTACACCTTC. Protein: CASTFGYGYTF.

This chain uses TRBV6-6 with TRBJ2-7; 9 bases align to TRBD2. This CDR3 has 15 residues. Looked up from germline, CDR1 is MNHNY and CDR2 is SVGAGI (reference sequence). The V gene end was trimmed by 7 bases and the J gene end by 3 bases; junction bases not matched to a gene: 10. For the CDR3, the DNA is TGTGCCAGCACCTACGGGACTAGCAGGAACTACGAGCAGTACTTC. It translates to CASTYGTSRNYEQYF.

The rearrangement links TRBV4-1 to TRBJ2-7, with TRBD1 matching 9 bases. Germline lookup yields CDR1 MGHRA and CDR2 YSYEKL. Trimming took 2 bases from V and 5 from J; bases not matched to a gene: 7. The CDR3 is 15 residues long. In nucleotides, the CDR3 is TGCGCCAGCAGCCAAAAGGCCGGGACAGGGCACGAGCAGTACTTC. This sequence encodes CASSQKAGTGHEQYF.

The chain links TRBV5-1 to TRBJ2-5; D may be TRBD1 (5 bases). The length of the CDR3 is 15 residues. The V end was cut by 0 bases, the J end by 5 bases, with 14 bases between. The germline CDR1 and CDR2 sequences are SGHRS and YFSETQ. The CDR3 sequence is CASSLEAGYMETQYF. As DNA, the CDR3 is TGCGCCAGCAGCTTGGAGGCAGGGTATATGGAGACCCAGTACTTC.

This clone showed up just once. The chain uses TRBV28 and TRBJ2-3; the match to TRBD2 covers 7 bases. Trimming took 2 bases from V and 2 from J; bases not matched to a gene: 7. Germline CDR1 reads MDHEN; CDR2 reads SYDVKM. The CDR3 is 16 amino acids. The CDR3 reads CASSLGLDRVTDTQYF. In DNA form, the CDR3 reads TGTGCCAGCAGTTTAGGACTAGATCGTGTCACAGATACGCAGTATTTT.

The chain joins TRBV28 to TRBJ2-6; weak D call: TRBD2 (5 bases). CDR1 and CDR2 (germline): MDHEN, SYDVKM. The CDR3 spans 15 residues. Trimming cost V 4 bases and J 3 bases, with 10 bases left between them. The CDR3 DNA follows: TGTGCCAGCAGTTCGGGAACGGATGGGGCCAACGTCCTGACTTTC. Residues: CASSSGTDGANVLTF.

The rearrangement joins TRBV7-9 to TRBJ1-5; D uncertain. Trimming took off 4 bases at V and 4 bases at J, with 5 bases between the two ends. Germline CDR1 is SEHNR and CDR2 is FQNEAQ (reference sequence). The CDR3 is 12 residues long. CDR3 nucleotide sequence: TGTGCCAGCAGCTCCAGGAATCAGCCCCAGCATTTT. Its protein product is CASSSRNQPQHF.

The rearrangement joins TRBV15 to TRBJ2-7; TRBD2 aligns across 9 bases. The CDR3 covers 16 residues. V dropped 0 bases and J dropped 2; count of bases not matched to a gene: 5. Germline V lookup: CDR1 LNHNV, CDR2 YYDKDF (reference sequence). In DNA, the CDR3 is TGTGCCACCAGCAGAGATCCAGCTAGCGGGACCTACGAGCAGTACTTC. Protein sequence: CATSRDPASGTYEQYF.

This clone was seen just once. The chain joins TRBV11-2 to TRBJ2-7; tentative D call: TRBD2 (7 bases). The ends were cut back, 1 base at V and 3 bases at J, with 16 bases in the middle. CDR3 length: 16 residues. From germline, CDR1 is SGHAT and CDR2 FQNNGV. CDR3 coding DNA: TGTGCCAGCAGCTTAGTTCCTGAGGGGGGGATCTACGAGCAGTACTTC. Its translation is CASSLVPEGGIYEQYF.

The chain couples TRBV29-1 to TRBJ1-2; the D gene is possibly TRBD1 (5 bases). The V and J ends lost 2 bases and 2 bases respectively, with 9 bases between them. This CDR3 region has 13 residues. Germline assignment: CDR1 SQVTM and CDR2 ANQGSEA. The CDR3 DNA follows: TGCAGCGTTGAAAGAGAGGGGAACTATGGCTACACCTTC. Its protein product is CSVEREGNYGYTF.

The chain employs TRBV2 and TRBJ2-7, with D possibly being TRBD2 (6 bases). The germline V gene has CDR1 SNHLY and CDR2 FYNNEI. The CDR3 totals 12 residues. V lost 10 bases and J lost 3, with 13 bases in between. The CDR3 nucleotides are TGTGCCACCGGGACTTACTACTACGAGCAGTACTTC. Protein: CATGTYYYEQYF.

The chain links TRBV16 to TRBJ2-7; no definite D call. V lost 4 bases, J lost 3 bases, and 19 bases lay in between. Germline lookup yields CDR1 KGHSY and CDR2 FQNENV. The CDR3 contains 16 residues. The CDR3: CASSPMRTGPDYEQYF. Here the CDR3 DNA reads TGTGCCAGCAGCCCTATGCGGACCGGCCCAGACTACGAGCAGTACTTC.

This chain joins TRBV6-5 and TRBJ1-1; TRBD1 might be the D (5 bases). Germline values: CDR1 MNHEY, CDR2 SVGAGI. The germline V and J ends were trimmed by 6 bases and 4 bases, with 15 bases remaining between them. This CDR3 comprises 14 residues. The CDR3 bases are TGTGCCAGCAGACCGGGGGGTCCCAGCACTGAAGCTTTCTTT. Protein product: CASRPGGPSTEAFF.

This clone showed up just once. V usage is TRBV5-4 and J usage is TRBJ1-1; maybe TRBD1 (5 bases). V lost 3 bases, J lost 0 bases, and 18 bases lay in between. In germline, CDR1 is SGHNT, CDR2 YYREEE (reference sequence). The CDR3 runs 17 residues. The CDR3 spells CASSYEWAGTLNTEAFF. In DNA form, the CDR3 reads TGTGCCAGCAGCTACGAGTGGGCGGGGACTTTGAACACTGAAGCTTTCTTT.

This chain connects TRBV27 to TRBJ2-1, with D perhaps being TRBD1 or TRBD2 (6 bases each). Germline CDR1 MNHEY, CDR2 SMNVEV (reference sequence). Trimming cost V 7 bases and J 5 bases, with 21 bases left between them. CDR3 length: 16 amino acids. DNA of the CDR3: TGTGCCAGCACCTCTCCGGGGGCGGTTGGGGACAATGAGCAGTTCTTC. Translation gives CASTSPGAVGDNEQFF.

This clone was picked up one time. The gene calls are TRBV5-5 and TRBJ2-7; D is undetermined. Per germline, CDR1 SGHKS and CDR2 YYEKEE (reference sequence). This CDR3 is 15 amino acids long. V was pared by 0 bases and J by 1 base, with 11 bases between. This CDR3 is CASSLVLGYSYEQYF. CDR3 nucleotides: TGTGCCAGCAGCTTGGTCCTGGGTTATTCCTACGAGCAGTACTTC.

V and J are TRBV4-1 and TRBJ2-7, with D unresolved. Germline CDR1 is MGHRA and CDR2 is YSYEKL. The CDR3 is made up of 16 amino acids. The V and J ends lost 0 bases and 0 bases respectively, with 12 bases between them. CDR3 region: CASSQEVLAFSYEQYF. CDR3 DNA sequence: TGCGCCAGCAGCCAAGAGGTATTAGCCTTCTCCTACGAGCAGTACTTC.

This chain uses TRBV5-4 with TRBJ2-1; D gene ambiguous. V was pared by 4 bases and J by 4 bases, with 12 bases between. This CDR3 is built from 14 residues. Germline V gives CDR1 SGHNT, CDR2 YYREEE (reference sequence). The CDR3 coding sequence is TGTGCCAGCAGCACCCGGACGGCTTACAATGAGCAGTTCTTC. Translation gives CASSTRTAYNEQFF. The full variable domain, its missing parts supplied by reference TRBV5-4 and TRBJ2-1, is ETGVTQSPTHLIKTRGQQVTLRCSSQSGHNTVSWYQQALGQGPQFIFQYYREEENGRGNFPPRFSGLQFPNYSSELNVNALELDDSALYLCASSTRTAYNEQFFGPGTRLTVL.

The V gene is TRBV9, the J gene TRBJ2-1; 8 bases fit TRBD1. Germline V gene lookup returns CDR1 SGDLS and CDR2 YYNGEE. J was trimmed by 5 bases and V by 0 bases; bases with no gene match: 16. The CDR3 loop spans 19 amino acids. In nucleotides, the CDR3 is TGTGCCAGCAGCGTAGGGGGGACAGGTATCGGTAAAGGGCACAATGAGCAGTTCTTC. Translation gives CASSVGGTGIGKGHNEQFF.

This chain uses TRBV11-2 with TRBJ2-7; 8 nucleotides line up with TRBD2. Trimming took 1 base from V and 4 from J; bases not matched to a gene: 15. CDR1 is SGHAT, CDR2 FQNNGV, per germline. The CDR3 runs to 18 residues. As DNA, the CDR3 is TGTGCCAGCAGCTTAGGTGGAGCGAGCGGGAGTCTGCAGTACGAGCAGTACTTC. Its protein product is CASSLGGASGSLQYEQYF.

In its sample, this clone was seen once. This CDR3 is CASGLGGAEQFF. CDR3 DNA sequence: TGTGCTAGTGGTTTGGGAGGGGCAGAGCAGTTCTTC. The chain carries TRBV12-5 and TRBJ2-1, with D tentatively TRBD1 or TRBD2 (5 bases each). The CDR3 spans 12 residues. Germline V gene data show CDR1 as LGHNT and CDR2 as FRNRAP. V gave up 1 base and J gave up 10 bases, with 8 bases separating them. Filled out from reference TRBV12-5 and TRBJ2-1, the complete variable domain reads DARVTQTPRHKVTEMGQEVTMRCQPILGHNTVFWYRQTMMQGLELLAYFRNRAPLDDSGMPKDRFSAEMPDATLATLKIQPSEPRDSAVYFCASGLGGAEQFFGPGTRLTVL.

The chain is built from TRBV27 and TRBJ2-1, with TRBD2 matching over 11 bases. The V gene's germline CDR1 is MNHEY and CDR2 SMNVEV (reference sequence). This CDR3 is 14 amino acids long. V trimming: 10 bases; J trimming: 4 bases; junction bases outside the gene matches: 6. The CDR3 sequence is CAIGGTSGYNEQFF. The CDR3 region has the DNA TGTGCCATCGGGGGGACTAGCGGTTACAATGAGCAGTTCTTC.

The chain uses TRBV4-1 and TRBJ2-7; 11 positions match TRBD2. The germline V gene has CDR1 MGHRA and CDR2 YSYEKL. The CDR3 extends over 15 amino acids. V gave up 4 bases and J gave up 3 bases; unmatched junction bases: 5. The CDR3 spells CASSPGTSGYYEQYF. The CDR3 DNA reads as TGCGCCAGCAGCCCCGGGACTAGCGGATACTACGAGCAGTACTTC.